This passage covers 10 T cell receptor beta chains from one sample sequenced in a study of identical twins (dated by TCRdb to about 2016). Library preparation used 5' RACE. Instrument used: Illumina HiSeq 2000. TCRdb ran its own pipeline on the public reads, namely fastp trimming at Q25 and MiXCR clone calling, and kept in-frame beta chains. Rows are unified per CDR3 protein, each entry keeping the most common DNA and genes. This sample comprises more than 400,000 distinct CDR3 sequences, 13% to 15% of them detected only once. Together, the top ten hold roughly 0.43% of the sample. In addition, the sample was reused for a study of yellow fever vaccine responses in identical twins.

The specimen sequenced was CD4+ T cells sorted from blood. All receptors derive from a woman aged 18-30 years in good health.

This clonotype was recorded at least ten times. This chain joins TRBV29-1 and TRBJ1-6; D uncertain. This CDR3 has 15 residues. The germline V gene has CDR1 SQVTM and CDR2 ANQGSEA. Trimming took off 6 bases at V and 10 bases at J, with 22 bases between the two ends. The CDR3 region has the DNA TGCAGCGTCCAAAAACTTGAAGGTGGCAGCTCACCCCTCCACTTT. This translates into CSVQKLEGGSSPLHF.

This clonotype was observed a handful of times. This rearrangement joins TRBV24-1 to TRBJ2-1; 8 bases are a match to TRBD2. This CDR3 is built from 15 residues. J lost 7 bases, V lost 4 bases, and 8 bases had no gene match. The germline CDR1 and CDR2 sequences are KGHDR and SFDVKD. CDR3 region: CATSDRAGARNEQFF. In DNA form, the CDR3 reads TGTGCCACCAGTGACCGAGCGGGAGCAAGGAATGAGCAGTTCTTC.

J is TRBJ1-1 and V is TRBV7-8; D gene unclear. CDR3 length: 14 amino acids. Germline V lookup: CDR1 SGHVS, CDR2 FQNEAQ. Trimming pared 3 bases from V and 4 bases from J, leaving 12 bases between. CDR3 region: CASSFSGMGTEAFF. CDR3 nucleotide sequence: TGTGCCAGCAGCTTCAGCGGGATGGGCACTGAAGCTTTCTTT.

This clonotype occurred a few times. V usage is TRBV2 and J usage is TRBJ1-2; possible D gene TRBD1, 6 bases. CDR3 length equals 13 residues. CDR1 SNHLY and CDR2 FYNNEI come from the germline V gene. Deletions cut 6 bases from V and 4 bases from J, with 12 bases between. The CDR3 is CASRADRLYGYTF. The CDR3 DNA is TGTGCCAGCAGGGCCGACAGGCTCTATGGCTACACCTTC.

This clonotype has only a few counts. The rearrangement links TRBV28 to TRBJ2-7, with a tentative D call TRBD1 (6 bases). CDR1 is MDHEN, CDR2 SYDVKM, per germline. The CDR3 runs to 18 residues. V shed 4 bases and J shed 6 bases, with 28 bases lying between them. The CDR3 DNA sequence: TGTGCCAGCAGTTCCCCCCGAACAGGGTCCGCTGGGGGAGCCGAGCAGTACGTC. This gives the protein CASSSPRTGSAGGAEQYV.

The CDR3: CSATKAGANTGELFF. The DNA for the CDR3 is TGCAGTGCTACGAAGGCAGGGGCCAACACCGGGGAGCTGTTTTTT. This chain links TRBV20-1 with TRBJ2-2; maybe TRBD1 (6 bases). From germline, CDR1 is DFQATT and CDR2 SNEGSKA (reference sequence). The CDR3 has 15 amino acids. V was pared by 4 bases and J by 2 bases, with 14 bases between.

This clonotype was detected only a few times. The CDR3 protein is CASSKRDGTEAFF. The CDR3 bases are TGTGCCAGCAGCAAACGGGACGGCACTGAAGCTTTCTTT. This sequence joins TRBV7-3 and TRBJ1-1; a weak D match, TRBD1 (5 bases). CDR3 size: 13 residues. The V end was cut by 5 bases, the J end by 4 bases, with 11 bases between. CDR1 and CDR2 from the germline V gene are SGHTA and FQGTGA.

This clonotype turned up a few times. At one boundary the junction diverges from the germline segment, which might be a read error. The chain links TRBV4-1 to TRBJ2-3; a possible D gene is TRBD2 (6 bases). Germline loops: CDR1 MGHRA, CDR2 YSYEKL. This CDR3 comprises 16 residues. The CDR3 loop reads CASSQGGAQGTDTQYF. For the CDR3, the DNA is TGCGCCAGCAGTCAAGGCGGGGCTCAAGGCACAGATACGCAGTATTTT.

A word on this clonotype: One junction end disagrees with the germline gene, perhaps due to a read error. The chain joins TRBV7-9 to TRBJ1-2, with 7 bases matching TRBD1. This CDR3 is built from 11 residues. Germline values: CDR1 SEHNR, CDR2 FQNEAQ (reference sequence). CDR3 region: CATPGQNGYTF. CDR3 DNA sequence: TGTGCCACCCCGGGACAGAATGGCTACACTTTC.

This clonotype was observed a handful of times. The chain is built from TRBV20-1 and TRBJ2-7; D is ambiguous. CDR1 and CDR2 (germline): DFQATT, SNEGSKA (reference sequence). This CDR3 region has 14 residues. The V and J ends lost 0 bases and 0 bases respectively, with 9 bases between them. The CDR3 spells CSARDETDSYEQYF. The CDR3, as DNA: TGCAGTGCTAGAGATGAGACGGACTCCTACGAGCAGTACTTC.